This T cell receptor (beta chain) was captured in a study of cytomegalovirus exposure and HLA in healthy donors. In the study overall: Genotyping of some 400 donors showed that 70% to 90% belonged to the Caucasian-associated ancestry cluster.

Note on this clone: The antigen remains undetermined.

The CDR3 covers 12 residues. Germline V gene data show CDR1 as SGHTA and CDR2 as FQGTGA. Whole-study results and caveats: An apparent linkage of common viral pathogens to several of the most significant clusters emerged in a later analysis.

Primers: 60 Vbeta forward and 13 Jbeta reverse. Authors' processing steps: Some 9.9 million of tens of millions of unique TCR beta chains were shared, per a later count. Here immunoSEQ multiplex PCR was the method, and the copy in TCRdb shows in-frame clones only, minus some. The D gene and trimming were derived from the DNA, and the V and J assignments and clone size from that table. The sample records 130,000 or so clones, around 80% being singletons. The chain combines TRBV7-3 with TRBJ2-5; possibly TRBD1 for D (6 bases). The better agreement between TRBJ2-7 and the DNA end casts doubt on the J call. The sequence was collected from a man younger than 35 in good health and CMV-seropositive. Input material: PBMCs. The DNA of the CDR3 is TGTGCCAGCAGCCCCCCAGGGGACGAGCAGTACTTC. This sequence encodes CASSPPGDEQYF.